This T cell receptor beta chain was sequenced in a study of memory CD4+ T cells and cytomegalovirus serostatus (dated by TCRdb to the late 2010s). In the study overall: The cohort comprised 33 healthy Belgian adults, 9 CMV seropositive and some 25 CMV seronegative. To replicate a published TCR-based CMV serostatus classifier, the study sequenced CD4+ memory TCRbeta repertoires from a Belgian cohort whose cytomegalovirus serostatus was known. Overall results and qualifications from the work: The results were interpreted as suggesting that the CMV-associated TCR signature is largely present in the CD4+ memory repertoire. Only CD4+CD45RO+ memory cells were sequenced, unlike the original study, which covered naive and memory CD4+ and CD8+ populations. On the Belgian cohort, the classifier based on the original framework reached a median bootstrapped AUC of nearly 0.96, with a 95% CI of 0.76-1.00. CMV serostatus prediction reached a median bootstrapped AUC of approximately 0.95 with the original framework and roughly 0.9 with a US-trained random forest. Of fewer than 200 previously reported CMV-associated TCRbeta sequences, some 73 appeared in the CD4+ memory repertoires, each in one to five individuals.

According to the germline V gene (reference sequence), CDR1 reads LNHDA and CDR2 reads SQIVND. There are 17 amino acids in the CDR3, from cysteine to phenylalanine inclusive. The only DNA kept is the CDR3, 51 bases in frame from the first base. Germline trimming amounts to 6 bases on V and 5 bases on J, with 17 as the count of junction bases outside the gene matches. Single viable CD3+CD4+CD8-CD45RO+ cells were sorted as memory CD4+ T cells on a FACSAria II. CMV serostatus was determined using a Roche Elecsys assay that detects serum IgG against CMV pp150, pp28, p38 and p52. After the samples were thawed, total CD4+ T cells were enriched through positive selection using CD4 magnetic microbeads. The samples came from a separate study whose specific focus was interrogating the CD4+ T cell memory repertoire. Peripheral blood mononuclear cells were isolated and cryopreserved according to standard operating procedures, and serum was stored at -80 degrees C. The staining relied on CD3-PerCP (BW264/56), CD4-APC (RPA-T4), CD45RO-PE (UCHT1) and CD8-Pacific Orange (3B5) antibodies, and Sytox blue was used to exclude non-viable cells.

Genomic DNA was extracted from sorted cells with the Quick-DNA Microprep Kit. Amplification of TCRbeta DNA was done with the immunoSEQ hsTCRbeta kit, following the protocol from the manufacturer. TCRbeta libraries were sequenced on an Illumina MiSeq instrument. The authors' analysis ran thus. Removing out-of-frame sequences left some 2,200,000 distinct TCRbeta sequences, an average of roughly 67,000 per individual. Each individual was scored using the number of some 160 previously reported CMV-associated TCRbeta sequences that the individual carried and the total number of productive distinct TCRbeta sequences. A beta-binomial model was reimplemented in Python, and random forests from scikit-learn, run with default parameters, were trained on data from the US cohort. Classifier performance on the Belgian cohort was summarized as median AUC with percentile confidence intervals over 10,000 bootstrap iterations. TCRdb holds this immuneACCESS table with in-frame rearrangements only. Some clones are missing; in checked studies, unresolved V genes explain under half, and the rest has no known cause. V, J and clone size are taken as reported in that table, and D and trimming were inferred from the DNA itself. For this sample the table gives approximately 74,000 clones, of which 60% to 85% were detected only once. The ten largest clonotypes hold about 4.5% of the sample.

This clone has only one observation. No cognate antigen has been identified for it. Nothing much larger sits one base from this clone, and base qualities are not available. The TCR was taken from an adult in good health and CMV-seropositive. Here the chain combines TRBV19 and TRBJ1-1; 8 bases in the junction line up with TRBD1. The sequenced sample consisted of memory CD4+ T cells from blood. The CDR3 in this case is CASSTTGGAGWRTEAFF. The nucleotide sequence is TGTGCCAGTAGCACAACAGGGGGGGCAGGGTGGAGGACTGAAGCTTTCTTT.